These 10 T cell receptor beta chains originate from one sample sequenced in a study of shared clonotypes between healthy human individuals. Assay used: immunoSEQ multiplex PCR; TCRdb lists only in-frame clones, some missing. The sample records roughly 1 million clones, 75% to 85% being singletons. The specimen sequenced was memory CD4+ T cells from PBMCs. Subset described: CD45RA-negative fraction. All receptors derive from a young man in good health. Some clones in this sample may be carry-over from other donors' samples.

This clone appeared many times. The chain employs TRBV30 and TRBJ1-1; D not certain. Germline assignment: CDR1 GTSNPN and CDR2 SVGIG (reference sequence). CDR3 length: 13 residues. Deletions cut 4 bases from V and 3 bases from J, with 12 bases between. CDR3 coding DNA: TGTGCCTGGACCTCTGGGAGGTACACTGAAGCTTTCTTT. Amino acid sequence: CAWTSGRYTEAFF.

The chain uses TRBV25-1 and TRBJ2-5; no reliable D call. Matching the DNA end better, TRBJ2-7 makes the J call doubtful. Per the germline V gene, CDR1 is MGHDK and CDR2 is SYGVNS. This CDR3 has 10 amino acids. The DNA of the CDR3 is TGTGCCAGCGCGTCCTACGAGCAGTACTTC. This translates into CASASYEQYF.

The chain recombines TRBV5-1 with TRBJ1-5, with 7 positions matching TRBD1. The CDR3 is made up of 16 amino acids. Germline CDR1 SGHRS, CDR2 YFSETQ. J lost 4 bases, V lost 0 bases, and 7 bases had no gene match. CDR3 coding DNA: TGCGCCAGCAGCTTGGGGCCCGGGACAGCAAATCAGCCCCAGCATTTT. This encodes CASSLGPGTANQPQHF. Complete variable domain (other parts from reference TRBV5-1 and TRBJ1-5): KAGVTQTPRYLIKTRGQQVTLSCSPISGHRSVSWYQQTPGQGLQFLFEYFSETQRNKGNFPGRFSGRQFSNSRSEMNVSTLELGDSALYLCASSLGPGTANQPQHFGDGTRLSIL.

There are a few counts of this clone. The chain recombines TRBV11-1 with TRBJ1-1; D uncertain. The V and J ends lost 1 base and 5 bases respectively, with 11 bases between them. The CDR3 sequence is 14 residues long. Per germline, CDR1 SGHAT and CDR2 FQDESV (reference sequence). CDR3 DNA sequence: TGTGCCAGCAGCTTAGAAGGAGGAAGTACTGAAGCTTTCTTT. Translating gives CASSLEGGSTEAFF. Together with reference TRBV11-1 and TRBJ1-1, the CDR3 gives the full variable domain: EAEVAQSPRYKITEKSQAVAFWCDPISGHATLYWYRQILGQGPELLVQFQDESVVDDSQLPKDRFSAERLKGVDSTLKIQPAELGDSAMYLCASSLEGGSTEAFFGQGTRLTVV.

V and J are TRBV9 and TRBJ2-5; D may correspond to TRBD1 or TRBD2 (5 bases each). The CDR3 has 13 amino acids. Germline CDR1 and CDR2: SGDLS and YYNGEE. Trimming stripped 4 bases from V and 5 bases from J, with 12 bases between. DNA of the CDR3: TGTGCCAGCAGCCTTGGGTGGGGGGAGACCCAGTACTTC. It yields the protein CASSLGWGETQYF.

About this clone itself: The sample carries other DNA sequences with the same CDR3. This chain connects TRBV5-1 to TRBJ2-5; 11 nucleotides align to TRBD2. J lost 0 bases, V lost 7 bases, and 2 bases had no gene match. This CDR3 region has 14 residues. Germline V gene lookup returns CDR1 SGHRS and CDR2 YFSETQ. As DNA, the CDR3 is TGCGCCAGCGGGACTAGCGGATACCAAGAGACCCAGTACTTC. This sequence encodes CASGTSGYQETQYF. The full variable domain, completed using reference TRBV5-1 and TRBJ2-5, is KAGVTQTPRYLIKTRGQQVTLSCSPISGHRSVSWYQQTPGQGLQFLFEYFSETQRNKGNFPGRFSGRQFSNSRSEMNVSTLELGDSALYLCASGTSGYQETQYFGPGTRLLVL.

The rearrangement joins TRBV15 to TRBJ2-7; TRBD2 might be the D (5 bases). CDR3 length: 16 residues. The V gene's germline CDR1 is LNHNV and CDR2 YYDKDF (reference sequence). V gave up 0 bases and J gave up 2 bases, with 14 bases separating them. The CDR3 nucleotides are TGTGCCACCAGCAGAGAGGGAATAGCGCGACCCTACGAGCAGTACTTC. It specifies CATSREGIARPYEQYF.

This chain joins TRBV5-1 and TRBJ1-2, with D possibly being TRBD1 (6 bases). V was cut by 0 bases and J by 0 bases, with 9 bases left in between. Germline CDR1 reads SGHRS; CDR2 reads YFSETQ. The CDR3 loop spans 15 amino acids. CDR3 sequence: CASSLGGGSNYGYTF. DNA of the CDR3: TGCGCCAGCAGCTTGGGAGGGGGTTCTAACTATGGCTACACCTTC. The entire variable domain, with the rest obtained from reference TRBV5-1 and TRBJ1-2, is as follows: KAGVTQTPRYLIKTRGQQVTLSCSPISGHRSVSWYQQTPGQGLQFLFEYFSETQRNKGNFPGRFSGRQFSNSRSEMNVSTLELGDSALYLCASSLGGGSNYGYTFGSGTRLTVV.

This chain joins TRBV23-1 and TRBJ1-4; tentatively, D is TRBD1 (5 bases). TRBV23-1 is flagged as an ORF with uncertain function. The CDR3 sequence is 15 residues long. The V and J ends lost 0 bases and 8 bases respectively, with 13 bases between them. The CDR3 loop reads CASSQSRVGGEKLFF. In nucleotides, the CDR3 is TGCGCCAGCAGTCAATCAAGGGTTGGGGGGGAAAAACTGTTTTTT.

This chain links TRBV9 with TRBJ1-3, with TRBD1 identical over 11 bases. V shed 4 bases, J shed 2 bases, and the junction held 2 bases outside the gene matches. CDR1 is SGDLS, CDR2 YYNGEE, per germline. This CDR3 is 15 amino acids long. The chain's CDR3 is CASSQGQGAGNTIYF. The CDR3 DNA reads TGTGCCAGCAGCCAGGGACAGGGGGCTGGAAACACCATATATTTT.